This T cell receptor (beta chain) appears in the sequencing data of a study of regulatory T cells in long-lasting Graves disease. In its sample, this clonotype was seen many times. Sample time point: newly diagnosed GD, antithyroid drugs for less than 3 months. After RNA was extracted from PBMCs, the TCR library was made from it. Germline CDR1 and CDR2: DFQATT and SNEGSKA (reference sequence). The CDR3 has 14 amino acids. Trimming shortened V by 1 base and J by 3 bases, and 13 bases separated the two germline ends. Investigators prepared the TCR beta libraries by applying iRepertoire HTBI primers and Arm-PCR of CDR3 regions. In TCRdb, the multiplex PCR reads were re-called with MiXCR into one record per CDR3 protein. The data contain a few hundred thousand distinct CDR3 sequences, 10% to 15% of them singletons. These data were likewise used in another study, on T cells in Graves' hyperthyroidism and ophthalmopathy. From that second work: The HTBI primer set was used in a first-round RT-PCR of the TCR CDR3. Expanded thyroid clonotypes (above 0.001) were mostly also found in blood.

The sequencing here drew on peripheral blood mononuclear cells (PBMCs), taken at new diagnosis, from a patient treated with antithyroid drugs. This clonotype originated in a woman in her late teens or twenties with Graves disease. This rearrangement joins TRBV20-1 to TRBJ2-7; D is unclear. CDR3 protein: CSARGEEADYEQYF. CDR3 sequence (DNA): TGCAGTGCTAGAGGGGAAGAGGCTGACTACGAGCAGTACTTC.